This T cell receptor beta chain emerged from a study of cytomegalovirus exposure and HLA in healthy donors. Primers: 60 Vbeta forward and 13 Jbeta reverse. Here immunoSEQ multiplex PCR was the method, and the copy in TCRdb shows in-frame clones only, minus some. The repertoire has about 200,000 clones, roughly 80% of them found once; the top ten carry roughly a sixth. The V end was cut by 5 bases, the J end by 0 bases, with 11 bases between. Germline CDR1 MNHEY, CDR2 SVGAGI. The CDR3 length is 15 residues. The donors (healthy individuals) were bone marrow donors. The sequenced sample was PBMCs. The rearrangement links TRBV6-5 to TRBJ1-3; D perhaps matches TRBD1 (5 bases). The clonotype comes from a man between 35 and 55 years old in good health and CMV-seronegative. CDR3 sequence: CASSGGSFSGNTIYF. The CDR3 nucleotides are TGTGCCAGCAGTGGGGGGAGCTTCTCTGGAAACACCATATATTTT.